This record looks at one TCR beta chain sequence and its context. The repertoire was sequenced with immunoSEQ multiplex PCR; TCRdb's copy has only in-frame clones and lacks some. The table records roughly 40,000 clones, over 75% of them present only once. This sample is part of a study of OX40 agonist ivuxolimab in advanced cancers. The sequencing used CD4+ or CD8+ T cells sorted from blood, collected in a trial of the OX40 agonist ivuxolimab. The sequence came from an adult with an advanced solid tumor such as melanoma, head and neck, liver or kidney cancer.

In DNA form, the CDR3 reads TGTGCCAGTAGGAAAGCGGACACCATATATTTT. It encodes CASRKADTIYF. The rearrangement uses TRBV19 and TRBJ1-3; D is unclear. Trimming took off 6 bases at V and 8 bases at J, with 8 bases between the two ends. The CDR3 is 11 residues long. Germline CDR1 is LNHDA and CDR2 is SQIVND (reference sequence).